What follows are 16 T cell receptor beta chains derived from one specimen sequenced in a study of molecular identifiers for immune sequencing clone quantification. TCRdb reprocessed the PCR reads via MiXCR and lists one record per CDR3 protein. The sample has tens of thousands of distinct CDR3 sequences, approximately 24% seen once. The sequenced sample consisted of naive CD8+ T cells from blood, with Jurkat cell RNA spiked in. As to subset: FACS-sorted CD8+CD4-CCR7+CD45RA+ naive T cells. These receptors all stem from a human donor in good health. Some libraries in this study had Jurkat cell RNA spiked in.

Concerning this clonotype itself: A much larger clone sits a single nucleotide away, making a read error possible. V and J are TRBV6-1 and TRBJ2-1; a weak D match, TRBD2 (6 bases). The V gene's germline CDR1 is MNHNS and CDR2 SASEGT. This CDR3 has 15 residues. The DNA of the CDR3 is TGTGCCAGAAGTGCAACGGGGGTACCATACAATGAGCAGTTCTTC. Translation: CARSATGVPYNEQFF.

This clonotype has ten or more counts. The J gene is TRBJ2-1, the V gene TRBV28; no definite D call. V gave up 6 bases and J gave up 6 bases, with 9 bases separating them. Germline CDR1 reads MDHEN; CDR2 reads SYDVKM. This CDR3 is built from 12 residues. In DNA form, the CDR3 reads TGTGCCAGCAGCCCTGCCAGCAATGAGCAGTTCTTC. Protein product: CASSPASNEQFF.

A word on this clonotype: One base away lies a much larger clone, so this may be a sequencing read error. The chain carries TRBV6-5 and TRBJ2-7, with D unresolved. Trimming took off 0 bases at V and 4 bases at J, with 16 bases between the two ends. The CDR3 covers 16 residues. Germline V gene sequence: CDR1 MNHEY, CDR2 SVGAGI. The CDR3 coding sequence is TGTGCCAGCAGTTACTCTCGGGCACCCACCCCTTACGAGCAGTACTTC. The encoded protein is CASSYSRAPTPYEQYF.

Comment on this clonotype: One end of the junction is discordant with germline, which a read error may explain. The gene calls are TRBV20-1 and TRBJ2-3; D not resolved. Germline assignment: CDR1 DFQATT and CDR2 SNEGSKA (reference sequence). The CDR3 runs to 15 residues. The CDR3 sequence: CSAQSARSATDTRYF. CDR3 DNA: TGCAGTGCTCAGTCGGCTAGGTCTGCCACAGATACGCGGTATTTT.

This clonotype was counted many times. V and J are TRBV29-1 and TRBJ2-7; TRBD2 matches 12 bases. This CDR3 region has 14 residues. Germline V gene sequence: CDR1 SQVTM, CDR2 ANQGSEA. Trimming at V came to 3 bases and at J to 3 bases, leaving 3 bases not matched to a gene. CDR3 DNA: TGCAGCGTTGAGACTAGCGGGAGAGTCTACGAGCAGTACTTC. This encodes CSVETSGRVYEQYF.

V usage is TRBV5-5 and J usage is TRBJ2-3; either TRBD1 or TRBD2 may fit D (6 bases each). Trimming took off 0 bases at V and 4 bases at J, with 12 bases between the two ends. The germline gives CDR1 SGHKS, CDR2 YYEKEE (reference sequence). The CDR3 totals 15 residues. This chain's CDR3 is CASSLGPGAPDTQYF. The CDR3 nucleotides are TGTGCCAGCAGCTTGGGCCCGGGGGCCCCAGATACGCAGTATTTT.

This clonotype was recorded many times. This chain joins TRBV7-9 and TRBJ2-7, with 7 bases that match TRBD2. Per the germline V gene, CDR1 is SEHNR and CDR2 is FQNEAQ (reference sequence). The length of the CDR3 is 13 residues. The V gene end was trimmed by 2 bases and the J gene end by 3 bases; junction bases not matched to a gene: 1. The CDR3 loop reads CASSLSSGYEQYF. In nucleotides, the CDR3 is TGTGCCAGCAGCTTATCTAGCGGCTACGAGCAGTACTTC.

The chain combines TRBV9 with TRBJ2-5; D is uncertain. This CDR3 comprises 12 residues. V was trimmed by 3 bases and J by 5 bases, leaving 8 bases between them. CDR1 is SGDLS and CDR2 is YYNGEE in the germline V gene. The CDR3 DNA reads TGTGCCAGCAGCGGAGATTACGAGACCCAGTACTTC. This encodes CASSGDYETQYF. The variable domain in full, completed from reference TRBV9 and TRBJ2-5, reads DSGVTQTPKHLITATGQRVTLRCSPRSGDLSVYWYQQSLDQGLQFLIQYYNGEERAKGNILERFSAQQFPDLHSELNLSSLELGDSALYFCASSGDYETQYFGPGTRLLVL.

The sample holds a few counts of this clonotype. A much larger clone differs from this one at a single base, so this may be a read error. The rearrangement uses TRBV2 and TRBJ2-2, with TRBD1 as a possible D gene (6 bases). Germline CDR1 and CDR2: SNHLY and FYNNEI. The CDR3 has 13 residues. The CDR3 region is CASTYSGAGELSF. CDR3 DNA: TGTGCCAGCACGTACTCAGGGGCCGGGGAGCTGTCTTTT.

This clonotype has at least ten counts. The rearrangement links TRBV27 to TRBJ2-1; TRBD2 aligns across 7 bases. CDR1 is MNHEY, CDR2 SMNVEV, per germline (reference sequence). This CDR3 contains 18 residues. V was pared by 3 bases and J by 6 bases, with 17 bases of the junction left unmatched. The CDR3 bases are TGTGCCAGCAGTTTCGGGGTTTGGGGGGAGGGGAAGGGCAATGAGCAGTTCTTC. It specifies CASSFGVWGEGKGNEQFF.

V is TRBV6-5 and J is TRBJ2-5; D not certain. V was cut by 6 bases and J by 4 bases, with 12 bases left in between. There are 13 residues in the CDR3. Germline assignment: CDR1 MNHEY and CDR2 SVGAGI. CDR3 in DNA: TGTGCCAGCAGATCCGGATGGGGAGAGACCCAGTACTTC. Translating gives CASRSGWGETQYF.

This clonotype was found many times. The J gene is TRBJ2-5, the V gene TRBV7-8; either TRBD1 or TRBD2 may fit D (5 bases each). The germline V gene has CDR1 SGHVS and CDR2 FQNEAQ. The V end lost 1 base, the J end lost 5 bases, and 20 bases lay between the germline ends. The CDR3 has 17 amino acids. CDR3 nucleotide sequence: TGTGCCAGCAGCTTAGGTGGGACCATCGCGGTTGGTGAGACCCAGTACTTC. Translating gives CASSLGGTIAVGETQYF.

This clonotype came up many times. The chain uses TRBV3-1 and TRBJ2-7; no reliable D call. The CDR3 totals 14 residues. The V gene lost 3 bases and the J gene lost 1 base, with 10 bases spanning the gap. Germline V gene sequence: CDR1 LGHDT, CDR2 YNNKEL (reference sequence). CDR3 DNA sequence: TGTGCCAGCAGCCACTGGGGTCCGTCCTACGAGCAGTACTTC. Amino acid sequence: CASSHWGPSYEQYF.

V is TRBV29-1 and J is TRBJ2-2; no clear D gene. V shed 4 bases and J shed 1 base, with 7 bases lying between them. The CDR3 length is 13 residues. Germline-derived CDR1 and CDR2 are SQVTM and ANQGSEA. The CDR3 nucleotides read TGCAGCGTTGGGGGTGAGAACACCGGGGAGCTGTTTTTT. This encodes CSVGGENTGELFF.

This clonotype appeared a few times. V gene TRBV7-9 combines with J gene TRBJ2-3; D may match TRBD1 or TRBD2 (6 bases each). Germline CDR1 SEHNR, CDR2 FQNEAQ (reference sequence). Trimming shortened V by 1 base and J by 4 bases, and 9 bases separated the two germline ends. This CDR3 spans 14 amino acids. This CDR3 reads CASSLGGAPDTQYF. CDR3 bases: TGTGCCAGCAGCTTAGGGGGGGCCCCAGATACGCAGTATTTT.

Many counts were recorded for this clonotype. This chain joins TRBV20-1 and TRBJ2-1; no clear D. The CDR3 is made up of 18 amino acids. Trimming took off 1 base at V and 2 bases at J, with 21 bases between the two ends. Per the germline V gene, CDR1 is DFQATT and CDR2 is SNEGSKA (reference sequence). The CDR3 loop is CSARGLAWDGVTYNEQFF. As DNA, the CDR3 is TGCAGTGCTAGAGGCCTCGCCTGGGATGGGGTTACCTACAATGAGCAGTTCTTC.